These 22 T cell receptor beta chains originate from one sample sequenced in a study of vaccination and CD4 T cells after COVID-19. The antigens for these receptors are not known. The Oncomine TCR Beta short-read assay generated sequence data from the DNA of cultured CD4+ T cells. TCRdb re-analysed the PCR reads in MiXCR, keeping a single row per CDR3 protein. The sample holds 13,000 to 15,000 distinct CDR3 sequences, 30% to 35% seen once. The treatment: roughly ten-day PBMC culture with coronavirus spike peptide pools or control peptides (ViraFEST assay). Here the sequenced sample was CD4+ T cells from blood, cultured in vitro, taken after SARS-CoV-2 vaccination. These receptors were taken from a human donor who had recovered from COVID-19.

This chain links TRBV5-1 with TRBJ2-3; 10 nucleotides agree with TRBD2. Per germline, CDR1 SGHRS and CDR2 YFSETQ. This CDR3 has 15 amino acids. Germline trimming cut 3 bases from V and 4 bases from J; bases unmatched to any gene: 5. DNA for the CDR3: TGCGCCAGCAGCTCCCTTGGGACTAGCGCAGATACGCAGTATTTT. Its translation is CASSSLGTSADTQYF.

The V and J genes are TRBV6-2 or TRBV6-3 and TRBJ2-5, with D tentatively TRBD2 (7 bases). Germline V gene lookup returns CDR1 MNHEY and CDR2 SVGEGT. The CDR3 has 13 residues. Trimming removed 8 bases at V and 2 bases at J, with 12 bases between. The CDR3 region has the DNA TGTGCCAGCGGGGGGGGGGCACAAGAGACCCAGTACTTC. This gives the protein CASGGGAQETQYF.

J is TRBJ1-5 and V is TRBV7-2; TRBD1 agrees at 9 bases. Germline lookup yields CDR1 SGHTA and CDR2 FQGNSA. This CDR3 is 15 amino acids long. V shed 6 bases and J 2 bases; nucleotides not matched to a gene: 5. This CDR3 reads CASRSTGGGNQPQHF. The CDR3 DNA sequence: TGTGCCAGCAGATCAACAGGGGGCGGCAATCAGCCCCAGCATTTT.

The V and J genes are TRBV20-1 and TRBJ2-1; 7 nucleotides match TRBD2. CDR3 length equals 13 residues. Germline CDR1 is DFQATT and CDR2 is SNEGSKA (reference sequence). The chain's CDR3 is CRGEGALNNEQFF. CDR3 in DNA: TGCAGAGGGGAGGGAGCTCTTAACAATGAGCAGTTCTTC.

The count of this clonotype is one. CDR3 loop: CASSPRTEGGNTIYF. Written as DNA, the CDR3 is TGTGCCAGCAGCCCAAGGACGGAGGGTGGAAACACCATATATTTT. V usage is TRBV7-2 and J usage is TRBJ1-3; D unclear. CDR1 SGHTA and CDR2 FQGNSA come from the germline V gene. The CDR3 sequence is 15 residues long. Trimming stripped 5 bases from V and 3 bases from J, with 14 bases between.

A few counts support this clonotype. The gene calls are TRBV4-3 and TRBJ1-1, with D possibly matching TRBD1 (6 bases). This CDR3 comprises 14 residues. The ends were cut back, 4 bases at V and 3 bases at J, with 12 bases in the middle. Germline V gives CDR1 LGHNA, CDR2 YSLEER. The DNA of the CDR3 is TGCGCCAGCAGCCGCGGGACAATGTACACTGAAGCTTTCTTT. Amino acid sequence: CASSRGTMYTEAFF.

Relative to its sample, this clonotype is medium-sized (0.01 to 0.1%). CDR3 loop: CASRSWDGNQPQHF. CDR3 coding DNA: TGTGCCAGCAGGAGCTGGGATGGCAATCAGCCCCAGCATTTT. This chain uses TRBV27 with TRBJ1-5; D is unresolved. From germline, CDR1 is MNHEY and CDR2 SMNVEV (reference sequence). The CDR3 runs to 14 residues. Trimming cost V 6 bases and J 2 bases, with 11 bases left between them.

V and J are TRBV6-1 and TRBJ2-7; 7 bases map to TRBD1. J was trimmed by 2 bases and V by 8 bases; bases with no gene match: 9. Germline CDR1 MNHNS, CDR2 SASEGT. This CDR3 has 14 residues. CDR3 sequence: CASQLGQRTYEQYF. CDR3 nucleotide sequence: TGTGCCAGCCAATTGGGACAGCGAACCTACGAGCAGTACTTC.

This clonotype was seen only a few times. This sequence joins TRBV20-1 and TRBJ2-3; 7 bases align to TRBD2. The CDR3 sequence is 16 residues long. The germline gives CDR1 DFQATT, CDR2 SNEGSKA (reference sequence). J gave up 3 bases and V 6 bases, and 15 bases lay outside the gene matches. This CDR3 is CSAAYRDYGFTDTQYF. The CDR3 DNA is TGCAGTGCCGCCTACCGGGACTACGGTTTTACAGATACGCAGTATTTT.

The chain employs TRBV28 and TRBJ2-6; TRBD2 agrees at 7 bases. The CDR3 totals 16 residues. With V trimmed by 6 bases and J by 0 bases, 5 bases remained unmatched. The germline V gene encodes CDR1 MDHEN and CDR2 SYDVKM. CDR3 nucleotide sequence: TGTGCCAGCAGGGGAGGGTACCTCTCTGGGGCCAACGTCCTGACTTTC. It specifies CASRGGYLSGANVLTF.

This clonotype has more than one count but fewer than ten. The CDR3 sequence: CASSLQGANYGYTF. DNA of the CDR3: TGTGCCAGCAGTTTACAGGGGGCTAACTATGGCTACACCTTC. The V gene is TRBV27, the J gene TRBJ1-2; TRBD1 agrees at 7 bases. Trimming removed 2 bases from V and 0 bases from J; junction bases left unmatched: 0. Germline lookup yields CDR1 MNHEY and CDR2 SMNVEV (reference sequence). The CDR3 contains 14 residues.

As DNA, the CDR3 is TGTGCCAGCAGCCCAAAACATAATTCACCCCTCCACTTT. Amino acids: CASSPKHNSPLHF. The chain recombines TRBV7-9 with TRBJ1-6, with unresolved D. V lost 5 bases, J lost 5 bases, and 7 bases lay in between. The CDR3 has 13 amino acids. CDR1 and CDR2 (germline): SEHNR, FQNEAQ (reference sequence).

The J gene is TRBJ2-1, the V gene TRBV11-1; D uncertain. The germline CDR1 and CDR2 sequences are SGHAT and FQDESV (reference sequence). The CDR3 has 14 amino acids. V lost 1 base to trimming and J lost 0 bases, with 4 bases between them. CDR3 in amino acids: CASSLGGSYNEQFF. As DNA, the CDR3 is TGTGCCAGCAGCTTAGGGGGCTCCTACAATGAGCAGTTCTTC.

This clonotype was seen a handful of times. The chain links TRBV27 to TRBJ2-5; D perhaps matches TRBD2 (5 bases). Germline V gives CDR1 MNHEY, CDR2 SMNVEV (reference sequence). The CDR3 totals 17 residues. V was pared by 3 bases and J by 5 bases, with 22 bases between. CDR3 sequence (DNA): TGTGCCAGCAGTTTGCGACTAAACGTGAATAAGCTGGAGACCCAGTACTTC. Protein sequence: CASSLRLNVNKLETQYF.

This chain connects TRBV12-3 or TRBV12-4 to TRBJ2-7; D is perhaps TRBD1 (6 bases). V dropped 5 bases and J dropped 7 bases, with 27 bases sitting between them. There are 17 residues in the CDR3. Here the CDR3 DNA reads TGTGCCAGCAGTCCCGGACAGTCGAACCAGATGGGCGGTGAGCAGTACTTC. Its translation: CASSPGQSNQMGGEQYF.

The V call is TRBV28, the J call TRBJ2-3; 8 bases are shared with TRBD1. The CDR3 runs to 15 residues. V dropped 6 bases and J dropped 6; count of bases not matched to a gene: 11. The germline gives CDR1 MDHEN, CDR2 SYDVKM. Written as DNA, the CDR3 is TGTGCCAGCAGAGCAGGGGGCAAGGCGATGGATACGCAGTATTTT. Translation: CASRAGGKAMDTQYF.

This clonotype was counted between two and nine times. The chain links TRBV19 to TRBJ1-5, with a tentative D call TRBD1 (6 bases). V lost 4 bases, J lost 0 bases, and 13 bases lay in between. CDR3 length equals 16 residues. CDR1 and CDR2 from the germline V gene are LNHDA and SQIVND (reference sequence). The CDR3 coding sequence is TGTGCCAGTAGTAGCGGACACAGGGATAGCAATCAGCCCCAGCATTTT. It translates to CASSSGHRDSNQPQHF.

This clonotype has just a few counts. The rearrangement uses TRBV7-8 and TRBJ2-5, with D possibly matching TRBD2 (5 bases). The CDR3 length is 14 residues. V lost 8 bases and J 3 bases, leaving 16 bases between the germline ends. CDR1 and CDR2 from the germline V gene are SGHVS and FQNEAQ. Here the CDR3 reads CASVNREPEETQYF. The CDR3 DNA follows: TGTGCCAGCGTAAACCGGGAACCTGAAGAGACCCAGTACTTC. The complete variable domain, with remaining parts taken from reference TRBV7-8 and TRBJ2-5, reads GAGVSQSPRYKVAKRGQDVALRCDPISGHVSLFWYQQALGQGPEFLTYFQNEAQLDKSGLPSDRFFAERPEGSVSTLKIQRTQQEDSAVYLCASVNREPEETQYFGPGTRLLVL.

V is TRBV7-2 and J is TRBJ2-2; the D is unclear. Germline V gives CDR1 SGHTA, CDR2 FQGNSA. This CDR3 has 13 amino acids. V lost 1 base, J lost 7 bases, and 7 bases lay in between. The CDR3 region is CASSLVGLGELFF. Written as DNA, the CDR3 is TGTGCCAGCAGCTTAGTAGGTCTCGGGGAGCTGTTTTTT. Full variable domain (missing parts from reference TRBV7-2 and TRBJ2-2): GAGVSQSPSNKVTEKGKDVELRCDPISGHTALYWYRQSLGQGLEFLIYFQGNSAPDKSGLPSDRFSAERTGGSVSTLTIQRTQQEDSAVYLCASSLVGLGELFFGEGSRLTVL.

The chain's CDR3 is CASSPRGGTASYEQYF. DNA of the CDR3: TGTGCCAGCAGCCCCCGGGGCGGGACAGCTTCCTACGAGCAGTACTTC. The chain joins TRBV7-2 to TRBJ2-7, with D perhaps TRBD1 (7 bases). CDR3 length: 16 residues. Trimming shortened V by 5 bases and J by 1 base, and 18 bases separated the two germline ends. Germline loops: CDR1 SGHTA, CDR2 FQGNSA.

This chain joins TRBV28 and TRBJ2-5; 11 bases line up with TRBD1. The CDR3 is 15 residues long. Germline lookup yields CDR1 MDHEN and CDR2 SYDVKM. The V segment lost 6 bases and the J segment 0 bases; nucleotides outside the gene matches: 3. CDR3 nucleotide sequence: TGTGCCAGCAGCAGGGACAGGGGGGACCAAGAGACCCAGTACTTC. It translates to CASSRDRGDQETQYF.

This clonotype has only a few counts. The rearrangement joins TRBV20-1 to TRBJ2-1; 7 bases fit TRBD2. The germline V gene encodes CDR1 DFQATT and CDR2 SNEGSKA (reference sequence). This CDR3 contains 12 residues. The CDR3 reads CSGGRTYNEQFF. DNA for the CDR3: TGCAGCGGGGGGAGGACCTACAATGAGCAGTTCTTC.